A selection of T cell receptor beta chains follows, all from one sample in a study of response to subunit inactivated influenza vaccine. TCRdb recomputed calls from the RT-PCR reads with MiXCR, one row per CDR3 protein. The sample comprises 430,000 or so distinct CDR3 sequences, approximately 11% of which are singletons, and 12% rests with the top ten. The sequencing used PBMCs from blood, collected roughly 48 days after vaccination. Every receptor here comes from a man in his forties or fifties who received an inactivated influenza vaccine. Both conserved end residues are part of each CDR3. The D gene is left open where the match is weak. Expanded clones are given a class, and other clones once, few, many or no size at all.

>.|TRBV27|TRBJ2-2|many
CASSLILTGELFF
TGTGCCAGCAGTTTAATCCTCACCGGGGAGCTGTTTTTT
>TRBD1|TRBV5-6|TRBJ2-2|.
CASSSEPGGAGYTGELFF
TGTGCCAGCAGCTCCGAACCAGGGGGCGCCGGATACACCGGGGAGCTGTTTTTT
>TRBD1|TRBV20-1|TRBJ1-5|few
CSARKTGEGLQHF
TGCAGTGCTAGGAAAACAGGGGAAGGACTCCAGCATTTT
>TRBD1|TRBV12-3/TRBV12-4|TRBJ1-5|many
CASKFGTGAPQPQHF
TGTGCCAGCAAATTCGGGACAGGGGCTCCTCAGCCCCAGCATTTT
>.|TRBV28|TRBJ2-7|.
CASSPAGTGYYEQYF
TGTGCCAGCAGCCCTGCCGGGACGGGATACTACGAGCAGTACTTC
>.|TRBV10-3|TRBJ2-2|.
CAISWARTNTGELFF
TGTGCCATCTCGTGGGCTAGGACGAACACCGGGGAGCTGTTTTTT
>.|TRBV11-2|TRBJ1-4|.
CASSSAGAGEKLFF
TGTGCCAGCAGCTCGGCGGGGGCCGGGGAAAAACTGTTTTTT
>.|TRBV5-1|TRBJ2-1|many
CASTLTGSSYNEQFF
TGCGCCAGCACCCTTACGGGAAGCTCCTACAATGAGCAGTTCTTC
>TRBD1|TRBV12-3/TRBV12-4|TRBJ2-2|.
CASSPDRGTTGELFF
TGTGCCAGCAGCCCGGACAGGGGGACGACCGGGGAGCTGTTTTTT
>.|TRBV12-3/TRBV12-4|TRBJ1-5|many
CASSLKGGYQPQHF
TGTGCCAGCAGCTTAAAAGGGGGGTATCAGCCCCAGCATTTT
>.|TRBV4-1|TRBJ2-1|once
CASSHGTPGGNEQFF
TGCGCCAGCAGCCACGGGACTCCCGGGGGCAATGAGCAGTTCTTC
>.|TRBV7-2|TRBJ2-7|.
CASSLVEVSSYEQYF
TGTGCCAGCAGCTTAGTTGAAGTCAGCTCCTACGAGCAGTACTTC
>TRBD2|TRBV19|TRBJ2-7|.
CASSSRTSGTYEQYF
TGTGCCAGTAGTTCGCGGACTAGCGGGACCTACGAGCAGTACTTC
>TRBD2|TRBV4-2|TRBJ2-5|few
CASSPGLAGGLLRETQYF
TGTGCCAGCAGCCCTGGACTAGCGGGGGGGCTGCTTCGGGAGACCCAGTACTTC
>TRBD2|TRBV20-1|TRBJ2-1|few
CSARDALAGDDEQFF
TGCAGTGCTAGAGATGCGCTAGCGGGGGATGATGAGCAGTTCTTC
>.|TRBV10-3|TRBJ1-5|many
CASGGSNQPQHF
TGTGCCTCCGGGGGTTCCAATCAGCCCCAGCATTTT
>.|TRBV4-3|TRBJ2-2|many
CASSQDWGIAGELFF
TGCGCCAGCAGCCAGGATTGGGGTATCGCCGGGGAGCTGTTTTTT
>TRBD2|TRBV20-1|TRBJ2-1|few
CSAISGRRTSGFPSSSYNEQFF
TGCAGTGCTATATCGGGTAGACGGACTAGCGGTTTTCCTTCGAGCTCCTACAATGAGCAGTTCTTC
>TRBD2|TRBV27|TRBJ2-1|many
CASSLGASGKVSEQFF
TGTGCCAGCAGTTTAGGGGCTAGCGGGAAAGTATCGGAGCAGTTCTTC
>.|TRBV12-3/TRBV12-4|TRBJ2-7|.
CASTRGTEYEQYF
TGTGCCAGCACTCGCGGGACAGAATACGAGCAGTACTTC
>TRBD2|TRBV6-2/TRBV6-3|TRBJ2-1|.
CASSYSLASGNEQFF
TGTGCCAGCAGTTACTCACTAGCGTCAGGCAATGAGCAGTTCTTC
>.|TRBV4-3|TRBJ1-6|.
CASSPDAGGSSPLHF
TGCGCCAGCAGCCCGGATGCAGGAGGTTCTTCACCCCTCCACTTT
>.|TRBV5-1|TRBJ2-3|.
CASSWARGPTDTQYF
TGCGCCAGCAGCTGGGCGCGGGGGCCCACAGATACGCAGTATTTT
>TRBD1|TRBV5-1|TRBJ2-5|.
CASSSTGTSETQYF
TGCGCCAGCAGCTCGACAGGGACGTCAGAGACCCAGTACTTC
>.|TRBV15|TRBJ2-3|.
CATSRLRGPSPADTQYF
TGTGCCACCAGCAGGTTACGGGGGCCATCACCCGCAGATACGCAGTATTTT
>TRBD2|TRBV7-9|TRBJ2-3|few
CASSPGLAVGDTQYF
TGTGCCAGCAGCCCCGGACTAGCTGTCGGAGATACGCAGTATTTT
>TRBD2|TRBV9|TRBJ2-7|few
CASSVEEGGPGNNEQYF
TGTGCCAGCAGCGTAGAGGAGGGAGGGCCTGGGAACAACGAGCAGTACTTC
>TRBD1|TRBV5-1|TRBJ1-2|many
CASSLGQGDGYTF
TGCGCCAGCAGCTTGGGACAGGGTGACGGCTACACCTTC
>.|TRBV28|TRBJ2-4|few
CATTGLRNIQYF
TGTGCCACCACAGGGCTACGAAACATTCAGTACTTC
>.|TRBV5-5|TRBJ2-3|.
CASSLEGPQGTQYF
TGTGCCAGCAGCTTGGAGGGCCCTCAGGGTACGCAGTATTTT
>.|TRBV4-1|TRBJ1-1|few
CASSHHPRDNTEAFF
TGCGCCAGCAGCCACCATCCAAGAGACAACACTGAAGCTTTCTTT
>TRBD1|TRBV4-3|TRBJ1-2|.
CASSQGTGYGGYTF
TGCGCCAGCAGCCAAGGGACAGGGTACGGTGGCTACACCTTC
>TRBD2|TRBV7-2|TRBJ2-1|.
CASSLAYQLRTSGTLYNEQFF
TGTGCCAGCAGCTTGGCGTATCAACTGCGGACTAGCGGGACTCTATACAATGAGCAGTTCTTC
>TRBD2|TRBV10-3|TRBJ2-5|many
CAISDPGLEETQYF
TGTGCCATCAGTGATCCGGGACTAGAGGAGACCCAGTACTTC
>TRBD2|TRBV6-5|TRBJ2-7|few
CASSYSKLAGAYEQYF
TGTGCCAGCAGTTACTCGAAGCTAGCGGGGGCCTACGAGCAGTACTTC
>TRBD2|TRBV15|TRBJ2-1|few
CATSSSSGRAGNEQFF
TGTGCCACCAGCAGCTCTAGCGGGAGGGCGGGCAATGAGCAGTTCTTC
>.|TRBV7-2|TRBJ1-1|many
CASSLGYTEAFF
TGTGCCAGCAGCTTAGGGTACACTGAAGCTTTCTTT
>.|TRBV7-2|TRBJ2-3|few
CASFDAGSTDTQYF
TGTGCCAGCTTTGATGCAGGGAGCACAGATACGCAGTATTTT
>TRBD1|TRBV28|TRBJ1-1|many
CASRDDRGRSNTEAFF
TGTGCCAGCAGAGATGACAGGGGGAGGTCAAACACTGAAGCTTTCTTT
>TRBD1|TRBV27|TRBJ2-3|.
CASSPIHPGGLTTTDTQYF
TGTGCCAGCAGCCCTATTCACCCAGGGGGTTTAACCACCACAGATACGCAGTATTTT
>.|TRBV20-1|TRBJ2-3|.
CSARGGRNSDTQYF
TGCAGTGCTAGAGGAGGGAGAAATTCAGATACGCAGTATTTT
>.|TRBV29-1|TRBJ2-3|many
CSAPWADTQYF
TGCAGCGCCCCCTGGGCAGATACGCAGTATTTT
>.|TRBV29-1|TRBJ2-5|many
CSVDRGGETQYF
TGCAGCGTTGACAGGGGAGGAGAGACCCAGTACTTC
>TRBD2|TRBV6-2/TRBV6-3|TRBJ2-7|few
CASGGTSGGPFYEQYF
TGTGCCAGCGGCGGGACTAGCGGGGGACCCTTCTACGAGCAGTACTTC
>.|TRBV6-5|TRBJ1-5|.
CASSLGGGDNQPQHF
TGTGCCAGCAGTTTGGGAGGGGGGGACAATCAGCCCCAGCATTTT
>.|TRBV7-8|TRBJ2-3|.
CASSPSGHTDTQYF
TGTGCCAGCAGCCCAAGCGGGCACACAGATACGCAGTATTTT
>.|TRBV21-1|TRBJ2-3|many
CASSAPSGSTDTQYF
TGTGCCAGCAGCGCGCCTAGCGGAAGCACAGATACGCAGTATTTT
>TRBD2|TRBV5-6|TRBJ2-2|.
CASSLGSAGVNTGELFF
TGTGCCAGCAGCTTGGGTTCCGCGGGAGTGAACACCGGGGAGCTGTTTTTT
>.|TRBV7-2|TRBJ2-7|many
CASSPNQRGGLSDLYF
TGTGCCAGCAGCCCGAACCAACGAGGCGGGCTCTCGGATTTGTACTTC
>.|TRBV30|TRBJ2-7|once
CAWSDYYEQYF
TGTGCCTGGAGTGACTACTACGAGCAGTACTTC
>.|TRBV7-2|TRBJ2-6|few
CASSLVMGAGANVLTF
TGTGCCAGCAGCTTAGTTATGGGGGCTGGGGCCAACGTCCTGACTTTC
>TRBD1|TRBV7-9|TRBJ1-2|few
CASSSNTGTGGDYGYTF
TGTGCCAGCAGCTCTAATACCGGGACAGGGGGTGACTATGGCTACACCTTC
>.|TRBV12-3/TRBV12-4|TRBJ2-6|many
CASSSPTVSGANVLTF
TGTGCCAGCAGTTCCCCTACAGTATCTGGGGCCAACGTCCTGACTTTC
>.|TRBV20-1|TRBJ1-5|many
CSARGSNQPQHF
TGCAGTGCTCGTGGAAGCAATCAGCCCCAGCATTTT
>.|TRBV7-2|TRBJ2-2|few
CASSSGMNPGELFF
TGTGCCAGCAGCTCGGGCATGAACCCCGGGGAGCTGTTTTTT
>.|TRBV20-1|TRBJ2-1|.
CSARPGGGRSYNEQFF
TGCAGTGCTAGACCAGGGGGGGGCCGCTCCTACAATGAGCAGTTCTTC
>TRBD1|TRBV4-1|TRBJ2-7|few
CASSQRTGGGSEQYF
TGCGCCAGCAGCCAACGGACAGGAGGTGGATCCGAGCAGTACTTC